This T cell receptor beta chain was retrieved from a study of cytomegalovirus exposure and HLA in healthy donors. As to this clone: The antigen is unknown.

This PCR relied on a set of 60 Vbeta primers and 13 Jbeta primers. The data were produced by immunoSEQ multiplex PCR, yet TCRdb's version contains in-frame clones alone and is incomplete. The sample has roughly 97,000 clones, roughly 73% seen once; the top ten hold under 4.5%. General study results and limits: Judged likely to be a sequencing artifact was a cluster of highly shared sequence variants.

This CDR3 is built from 17 residues. Germline CDR1 reads LNHDA; CDR2 reads SQIVND (reference sequence). Trimming shortened V by 4 bases and J by 3 bases, and 21 bases separated the two germline ends. The chain uses TRBV19 and TRBJ1-2, with D possibly TRBD1 on 5 matching bases. Specimen: PBMCs. The receptor was isolated from a man in his forties or fifties in good health and CMV-seronegative. The CDR3 region has the DNA TGTGCCAGTAGTACCCCCTCGGCAAGGGGTAGGGACTATGGCTACACCTTC. Protein sequence: CASSTPSARGRDYGYTF.